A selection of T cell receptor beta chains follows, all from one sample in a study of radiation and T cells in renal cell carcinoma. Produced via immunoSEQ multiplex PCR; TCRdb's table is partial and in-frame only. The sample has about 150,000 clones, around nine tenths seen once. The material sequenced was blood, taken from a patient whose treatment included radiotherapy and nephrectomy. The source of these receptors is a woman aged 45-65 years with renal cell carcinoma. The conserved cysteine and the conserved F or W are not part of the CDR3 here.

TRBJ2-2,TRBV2,ASGLWGGELF
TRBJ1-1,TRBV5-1,ASSPETGLNTEAF
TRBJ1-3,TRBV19,ASSTQLGGNTIY
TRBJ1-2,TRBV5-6,ASSNAGTGTTNYGYT
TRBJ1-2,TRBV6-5,ASSYSGVYGYT
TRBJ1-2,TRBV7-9,ASSQSTQGNGYT
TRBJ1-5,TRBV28,ASSSLVSAGNQPQH
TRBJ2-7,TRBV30,AWNRGGYEQY
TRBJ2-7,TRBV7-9,ASSPTGLGYEQY
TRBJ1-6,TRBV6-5,ASTLGQENSPLH
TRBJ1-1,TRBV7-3,ASSLTPGTTEAF
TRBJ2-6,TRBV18,ASSPRNGAGANVLT
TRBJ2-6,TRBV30,AWVTTTGFLGSGANVLT
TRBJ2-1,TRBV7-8,ASRAGPTRNNEQF
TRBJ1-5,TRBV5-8,ASSRDIGNQPQH
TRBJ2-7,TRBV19,ASSPVVGMIEQY
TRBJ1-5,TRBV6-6,ASSYSLGEQPQH
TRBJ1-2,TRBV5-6,ASSYWDRSSGGYT
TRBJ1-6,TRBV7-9,ASSVGALGGGNSPLH
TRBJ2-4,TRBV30,AWRIPGAKNIQY
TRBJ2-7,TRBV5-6,ASSRTSEKDIREQY
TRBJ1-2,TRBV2,ASSRTGNYGYT
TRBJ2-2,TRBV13,ASSTWAGELF